This T cell receptor (beta chain) is from a study of shared T cell receptors in the human thymus. Trimming shortened V by 2 bases and J by 3 bases, and 11 bases separated the two germline ends. Germline V CDR1 and CDR2: MNHEY, SMNVEV (reference sequence). The CDR3 has 14 residues. Assay: immunoSEQ multiplex PCR; the TCRdb copy retains only in-frame clones and omits some. Of 500,000 to 750,000 clones in the sample, 88% were seen once. These data were likewise used in another study, on human thymus T cells. That paper states: As related research reported, thymic repertoires overlapped highly among unrelated individuals.

The source material was thymocytes. The genes are TRBV27 and TRBJ2-7, with unresolved D. The clonotype was recovered from a boy under two years old with a congenital heart defect. CDR3 bases: TGTGCCAGCAGTTTAAGTTGGCAGAACTACGAGCAGTACTTC. This sequence encodes CASSLSWQNYEQYF.